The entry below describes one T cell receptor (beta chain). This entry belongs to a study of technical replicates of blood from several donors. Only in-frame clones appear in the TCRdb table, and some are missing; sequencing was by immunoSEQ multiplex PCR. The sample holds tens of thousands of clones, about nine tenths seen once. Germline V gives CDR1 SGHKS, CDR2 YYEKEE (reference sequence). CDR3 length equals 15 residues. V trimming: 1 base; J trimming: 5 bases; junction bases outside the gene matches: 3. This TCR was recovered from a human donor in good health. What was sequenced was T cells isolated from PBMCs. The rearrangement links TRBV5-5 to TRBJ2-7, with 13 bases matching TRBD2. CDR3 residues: CASSLTSGRANEQYF. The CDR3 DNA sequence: TGTGCCAGCAGCTTGACTAGCGGGAGGGCAAACGAGCAGTACTTC.